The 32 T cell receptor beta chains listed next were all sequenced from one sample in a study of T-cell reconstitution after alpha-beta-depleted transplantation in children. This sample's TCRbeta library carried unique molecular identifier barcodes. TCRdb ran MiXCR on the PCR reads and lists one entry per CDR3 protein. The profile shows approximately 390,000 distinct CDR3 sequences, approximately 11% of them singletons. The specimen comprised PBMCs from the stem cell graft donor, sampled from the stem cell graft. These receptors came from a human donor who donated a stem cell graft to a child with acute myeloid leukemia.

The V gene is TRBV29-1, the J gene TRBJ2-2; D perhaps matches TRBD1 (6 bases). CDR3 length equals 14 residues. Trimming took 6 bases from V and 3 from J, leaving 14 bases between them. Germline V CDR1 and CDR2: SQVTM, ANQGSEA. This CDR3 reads CSVRRDTDTGELFF. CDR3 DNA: TGCAGCGTACGTCGGGACACTGACACCGGGGAGCTGTTTTTT.

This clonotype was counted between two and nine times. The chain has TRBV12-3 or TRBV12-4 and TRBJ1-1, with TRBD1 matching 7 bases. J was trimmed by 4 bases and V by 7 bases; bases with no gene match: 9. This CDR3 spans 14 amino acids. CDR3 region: CASILQGRGTEAFF. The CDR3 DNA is TGTGCCAGCATTCTACAGGGGAGAGGCACTGAAGCTTTCTTT.

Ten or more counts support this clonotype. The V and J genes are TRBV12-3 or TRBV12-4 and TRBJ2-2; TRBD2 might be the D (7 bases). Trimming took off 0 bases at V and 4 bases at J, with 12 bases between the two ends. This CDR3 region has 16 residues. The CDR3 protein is CASSLAKGEGTGELFF. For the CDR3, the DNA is TGTGCCAGCAGTTTAGCGAAGGGGGAGGGCACCGGGGAGCTGTTTTTT.

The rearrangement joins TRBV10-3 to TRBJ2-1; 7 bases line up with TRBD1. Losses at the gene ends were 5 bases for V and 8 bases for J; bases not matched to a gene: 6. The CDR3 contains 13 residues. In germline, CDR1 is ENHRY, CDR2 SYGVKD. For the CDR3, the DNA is TGTGCCATCAGTAAAGACAGGGACCATGAGCAGTTCTTC. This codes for CAISKDRDHEQFF.

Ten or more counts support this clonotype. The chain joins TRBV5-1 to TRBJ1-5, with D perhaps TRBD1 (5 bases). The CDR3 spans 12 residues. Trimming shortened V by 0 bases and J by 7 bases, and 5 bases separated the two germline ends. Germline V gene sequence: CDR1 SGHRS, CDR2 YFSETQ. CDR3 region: CASSLEGQPQHF. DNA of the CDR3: TGCGCCAGCAGCTTGGAGGGGCAGCCCCAGCATTTT.

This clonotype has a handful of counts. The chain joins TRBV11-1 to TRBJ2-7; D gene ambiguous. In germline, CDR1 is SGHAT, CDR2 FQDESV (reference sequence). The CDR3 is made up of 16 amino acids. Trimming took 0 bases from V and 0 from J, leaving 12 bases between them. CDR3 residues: CASSLALNPGSYEQYF. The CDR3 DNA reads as TGTGCCAGCAGCTTAGCGCTGAACCCAGGCTCCTACGAGCAGTACTTC.

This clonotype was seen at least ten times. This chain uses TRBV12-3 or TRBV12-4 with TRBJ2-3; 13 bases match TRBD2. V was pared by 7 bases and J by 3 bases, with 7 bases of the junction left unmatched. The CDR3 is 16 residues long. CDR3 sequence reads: CASITGGLAGTDTQYF. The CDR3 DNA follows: TGTGCCAGCATAACGGGGGGACTAGCGGGAACAGATACGCAGTATTTT.

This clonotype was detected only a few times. CDR3 DNA: TGTGCCAGCAGTTTATCGTGGGGGCGGTCGGGCTTTGGAGAGACCCAGTACTTC. This gives the protein CASSLSWGRSGFGETQYF. The genes are TRBV27 and TRBJ2-5, with D perhaps matching TRBD1 (6 bases). The CDR3 is made up of 18 amino acids. The germline V gene encodes CDR1 MNHEY and CDR2 SMNVEV (reference sequence). With 0 bases removed from V and 4 bases from J, the gap between germline ends came to 21 bases.

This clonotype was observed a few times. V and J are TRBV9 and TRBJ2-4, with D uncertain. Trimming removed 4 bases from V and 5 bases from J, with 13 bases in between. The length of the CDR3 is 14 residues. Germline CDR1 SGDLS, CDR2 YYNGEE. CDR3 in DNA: TGTGCCAGCAGCCGGGCCTTGGTGGAAAACATTCAGTACTTC. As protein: CASSRALVENIQYF.

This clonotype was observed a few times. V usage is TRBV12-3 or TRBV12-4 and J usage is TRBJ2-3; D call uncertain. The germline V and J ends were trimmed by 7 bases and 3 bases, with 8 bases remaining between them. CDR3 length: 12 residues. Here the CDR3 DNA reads TGTGCCAGCAAGCCGAGAACAGATACGCAGTATTTT. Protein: CASKPRTDTQYF.

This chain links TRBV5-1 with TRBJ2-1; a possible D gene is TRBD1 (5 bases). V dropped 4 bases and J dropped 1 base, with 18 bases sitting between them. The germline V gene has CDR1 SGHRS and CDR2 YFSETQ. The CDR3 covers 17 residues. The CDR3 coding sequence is TGCGCCAGCAGCCCAGACCCCGGCAGGGCTTCCTACAATGAGCAGTTCTTC. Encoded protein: CASSPDPGRASYNEQFF. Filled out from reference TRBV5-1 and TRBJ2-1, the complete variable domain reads KAGVTQTPRYLIKTRGQQVTLSCSPISGHRSVSWYQQTPGQGLQFLFEYFSETQRNKGNFPGRFSGRQFSNSRSEMNVSTLELGDSALYLCASSPDPGRASYNEQFFGPGTRLTVL.

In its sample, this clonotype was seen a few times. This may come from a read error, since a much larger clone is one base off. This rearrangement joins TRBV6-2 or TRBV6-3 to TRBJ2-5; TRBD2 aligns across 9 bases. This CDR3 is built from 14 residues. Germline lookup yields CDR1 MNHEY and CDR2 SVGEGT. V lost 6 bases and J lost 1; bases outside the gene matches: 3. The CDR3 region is CASSLAGVQETQYF. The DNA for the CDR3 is TGTGCCAGCAGCTTAGCGGGAGTCCAAGAGACCCAGTACTTC.

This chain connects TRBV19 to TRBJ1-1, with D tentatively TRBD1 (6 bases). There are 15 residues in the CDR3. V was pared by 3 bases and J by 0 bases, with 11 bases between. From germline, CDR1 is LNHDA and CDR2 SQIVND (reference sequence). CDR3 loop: CASSMGGHLNTEAFF. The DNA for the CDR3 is TGTGCCAGTAGTATGGGGGGACACTTGAACACTGAAGCTTTCTTT. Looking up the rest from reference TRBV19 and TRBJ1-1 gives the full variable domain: DGGITQSPKYLFRKEGQNVTLSCEQNLNHDAMYWYRQDPGQGLRLIYYSQIVNDFQKGDIAEGYSVSREKKESFPLTVTSAQKNPTAFYLCASSMGGHLNTEAFFGQGTRLTVV.

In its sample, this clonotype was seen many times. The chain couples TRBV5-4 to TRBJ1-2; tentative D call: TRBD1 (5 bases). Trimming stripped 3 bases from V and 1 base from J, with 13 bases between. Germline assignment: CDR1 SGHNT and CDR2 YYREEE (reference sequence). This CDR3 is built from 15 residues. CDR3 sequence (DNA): TGTGCCAGCAGCTCTCATCGGGACGATAACTATGGCTACACCTTC. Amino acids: CASSSHRDDNYGYTF.

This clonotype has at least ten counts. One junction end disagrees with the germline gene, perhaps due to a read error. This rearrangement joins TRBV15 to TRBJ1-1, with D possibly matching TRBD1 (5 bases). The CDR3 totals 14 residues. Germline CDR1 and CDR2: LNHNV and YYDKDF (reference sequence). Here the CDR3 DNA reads TGTGCCACCAAAACGGGACGGTCGAACGCTGAAGCTTTCTTT. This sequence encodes CATKTGRSNAEAFF.

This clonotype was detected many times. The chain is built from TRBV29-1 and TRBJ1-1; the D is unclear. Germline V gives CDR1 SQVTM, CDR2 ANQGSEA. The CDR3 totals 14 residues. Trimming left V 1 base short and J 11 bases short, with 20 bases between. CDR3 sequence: CSVEARSSHGGAFF. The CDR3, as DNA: TGCAGCGTTGAAGCCCGCAGCAGCCACGGTGGGGCTTTCTTT. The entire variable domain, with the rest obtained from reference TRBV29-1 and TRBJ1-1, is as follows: SAVISQKPSRDICQRGTSLTIQCQVDSQVTMMFWYRQQPGQSLTLIATANQGSEATYESGFVIDKFPISRPNLTFSTLTVSNMSPEDSSIYLCSVEARSSHGGAFFGQGTRLTVV.

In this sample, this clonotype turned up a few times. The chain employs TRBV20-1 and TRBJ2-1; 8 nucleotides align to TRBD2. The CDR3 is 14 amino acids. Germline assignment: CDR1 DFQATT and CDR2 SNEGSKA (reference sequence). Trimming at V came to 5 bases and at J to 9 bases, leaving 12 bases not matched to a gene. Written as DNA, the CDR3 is TGCAGTGCTGGAGCGGGACCGGCGGGGGGTGAGCAGTTCTTC. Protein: CSAGAGPAGGEQFF.

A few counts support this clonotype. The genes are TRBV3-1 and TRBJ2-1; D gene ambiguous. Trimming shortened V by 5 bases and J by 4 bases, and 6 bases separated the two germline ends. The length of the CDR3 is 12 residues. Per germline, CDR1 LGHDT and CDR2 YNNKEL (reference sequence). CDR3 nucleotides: TGTGCCAGCAGCTACCTATACAATGAGCAGTTCTTC. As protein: CASSYLYNEQFF.

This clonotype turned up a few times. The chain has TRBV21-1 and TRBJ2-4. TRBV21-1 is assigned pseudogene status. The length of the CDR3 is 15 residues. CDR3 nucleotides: TGTGCCAGCAGCAAAGTTCCGGTCCTAAGGGACATTCAGTACTTC. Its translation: CASSKVPVLRDIQYF.

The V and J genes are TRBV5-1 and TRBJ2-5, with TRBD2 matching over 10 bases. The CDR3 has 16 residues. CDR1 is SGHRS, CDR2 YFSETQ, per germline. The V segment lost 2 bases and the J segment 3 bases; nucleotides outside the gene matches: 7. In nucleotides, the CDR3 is TGCGCCAGCAGCTTCCAAGGGACTAGCGAAAAAGAGACCCAGTACTTC. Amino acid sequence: CASSFQGTSEKETQYF.

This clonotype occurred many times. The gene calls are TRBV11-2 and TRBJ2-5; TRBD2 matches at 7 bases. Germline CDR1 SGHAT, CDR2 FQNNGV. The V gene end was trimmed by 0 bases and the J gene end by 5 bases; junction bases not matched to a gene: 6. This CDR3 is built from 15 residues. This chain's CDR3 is CASSLDPSGRETQYF. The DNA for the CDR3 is TGTGCCAGCAGCTTAGATCCTAGCGGTAGGGAGACCCAGTACTTC.

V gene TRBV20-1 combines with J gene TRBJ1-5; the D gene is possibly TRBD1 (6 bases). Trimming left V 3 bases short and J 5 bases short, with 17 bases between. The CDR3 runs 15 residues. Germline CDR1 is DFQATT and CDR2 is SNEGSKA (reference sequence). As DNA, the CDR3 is TGCAGTGCTAGGGACCCCAGGGGTCTCTATCAGCCCCAGCATTTT. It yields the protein CSARDPRGLYQPQHF.

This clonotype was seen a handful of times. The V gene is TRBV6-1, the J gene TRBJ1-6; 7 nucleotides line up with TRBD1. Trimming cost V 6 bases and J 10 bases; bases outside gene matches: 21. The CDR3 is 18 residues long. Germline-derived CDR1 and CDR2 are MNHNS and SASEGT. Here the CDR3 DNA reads TGTGCCAGCAGCCGGGACAGCCTGACCTCCGCGGCCTCCTCACCCCTCCACTTT. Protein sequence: CASSRDSLTSAASSPLHF.

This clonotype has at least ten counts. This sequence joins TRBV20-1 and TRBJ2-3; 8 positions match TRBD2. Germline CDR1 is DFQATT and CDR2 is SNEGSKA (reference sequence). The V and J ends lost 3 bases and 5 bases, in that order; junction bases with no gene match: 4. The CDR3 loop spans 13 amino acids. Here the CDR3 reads CSARAAGGDTQYF. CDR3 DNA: TGCAGTGCTAGGGCGGCGGGGGGAGATACGCAGTATTTT.

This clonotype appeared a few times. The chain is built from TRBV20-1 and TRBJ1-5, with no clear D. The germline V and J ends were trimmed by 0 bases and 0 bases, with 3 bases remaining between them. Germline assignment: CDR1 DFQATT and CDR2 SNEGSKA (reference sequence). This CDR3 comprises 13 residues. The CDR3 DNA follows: TGCAGTGCTAGAGATCCTAGCAATCAGCCCCAGCATTTT. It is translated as CSARDPSNQPQHF.

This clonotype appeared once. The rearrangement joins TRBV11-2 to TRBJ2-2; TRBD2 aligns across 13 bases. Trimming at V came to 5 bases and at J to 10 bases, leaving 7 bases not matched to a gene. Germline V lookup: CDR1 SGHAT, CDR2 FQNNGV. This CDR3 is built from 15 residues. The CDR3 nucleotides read TGTGCCAGCAGCACTAGCGGGGGGGCCTCGGCGGAGCTGTTTTTT. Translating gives CASSTSGGASAELFF.

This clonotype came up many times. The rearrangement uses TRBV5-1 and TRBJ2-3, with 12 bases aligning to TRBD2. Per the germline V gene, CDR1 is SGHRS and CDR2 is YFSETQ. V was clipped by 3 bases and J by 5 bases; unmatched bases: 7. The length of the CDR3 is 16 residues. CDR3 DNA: TGCGCCAGCAGCTCCGGACTAGCGGGGAAGGTAGATACGCAGTATTTT. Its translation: CASSSGLAGKVDTQYF. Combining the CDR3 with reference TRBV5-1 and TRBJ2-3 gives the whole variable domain KAGVTQTPRYLIKTRGQQVTLSCSPISGHRSVSWYQQTPGQGLQFLFEYFSETQRNKGNFPGRFSGRQFSNSRSEMNVSTLELGDSALYLCASSSGLAGKVDTQYFGPGTRLTVL.

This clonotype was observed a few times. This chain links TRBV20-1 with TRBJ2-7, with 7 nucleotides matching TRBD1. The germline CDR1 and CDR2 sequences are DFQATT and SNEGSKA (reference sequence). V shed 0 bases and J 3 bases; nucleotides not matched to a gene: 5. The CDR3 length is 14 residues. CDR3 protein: CSARDRDSLYEQYV. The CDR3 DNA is TGCAGTGCTAGAGATCGGGACAGCCTCTACGAGCAGTACGTC.

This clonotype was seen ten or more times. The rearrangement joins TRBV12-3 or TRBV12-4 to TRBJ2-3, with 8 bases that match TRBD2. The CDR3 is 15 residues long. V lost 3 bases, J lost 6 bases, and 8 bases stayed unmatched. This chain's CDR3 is CASSFHSGVADTQYF. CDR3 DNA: TGTGCCAGCAGTTTCCATAGCGGGGTGGCCGATACGCAGTATTTT.

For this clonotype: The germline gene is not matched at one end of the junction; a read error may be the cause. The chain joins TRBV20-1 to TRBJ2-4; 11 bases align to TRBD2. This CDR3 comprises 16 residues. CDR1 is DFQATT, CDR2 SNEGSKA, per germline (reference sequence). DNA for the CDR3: TGCTGTGCTTCATCTATAGCGGGAGGGCCTAAAGGCATTCAGTACTTC. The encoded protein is CCASSIAGGPKGIQYF.

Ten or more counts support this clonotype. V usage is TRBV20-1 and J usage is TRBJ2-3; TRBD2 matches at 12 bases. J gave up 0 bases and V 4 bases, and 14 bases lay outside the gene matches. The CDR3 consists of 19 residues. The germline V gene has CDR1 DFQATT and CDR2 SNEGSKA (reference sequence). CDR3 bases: TGCAGTGCTATTGAGGCGGGACTAGCGGGTTTCTCTAGCACAGATACGCAGTATTTT. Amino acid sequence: CSAIEAGLAGFSSTDTQYF.

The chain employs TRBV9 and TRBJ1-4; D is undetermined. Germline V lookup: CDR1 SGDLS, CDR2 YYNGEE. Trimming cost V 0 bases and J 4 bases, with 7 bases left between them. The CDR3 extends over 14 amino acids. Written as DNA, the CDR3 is TGTGCCAGCAGCGTAGGGCTACTTAATGAAAAACTGTTTTTT. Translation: CASSVGLLNEKLFF.